Detailed here is one TCR beta chain. Its antigen is not yet known. Base qualities are not at hand, and no much larger clone is one base apart. The CDR3 holds 19 amino acids from the cysteine to the phenylalanine. The kept DNA is CDR3 alone, 57 bases in frame from the first base. The germline V gene (reference sequence) gives CDR1 as LNHDA and CDR2 as SQIVND. Unmatched junction bases come to 24, with V trimmed by 5 bases and J by 10 bases. The method behind the library was PCR. Sequencing instrument: NextSeq 500. Bulk TCR libraries were prepared as previously described, using TCR primers listed in Table S5. The Qiagen AllPrep DNA/RNA kit was used to purify total RNA. Before analysis, reads from multiple sequencing runs of the same library were pooled. The study's processing was this. Reads were retained only if an exact TCR constant sequence was present, and the retained reads were trimmed to 150 nt and grouped according to their 12-nt molecular barcodes. Reads within each barcode group were sub-clustered using a 15% Levenshtein threshold, and quality-weighted consensus sequences were constructed for each RNA molecule. Non-functional sequences were removed, as were lower-count sequences one edit away from another. Barcode sub-clusters with fewer than 20% of the maximum read count were removed, based on fitting two negative binomial distributions. In-frame beta chains were kept once TCRdb had trimmed the public reads at Q25 with fastp and called clones with MiXCR. Rows are unified per CDR3 protein, each entry keeping the most common DNA and genes. None of the V and J calls come from the authors' own analysis; TCRdb made them. For this sample there are about 330,000 distinct CDR3 sequences; about a quarter appear just once. The top ten hold about 0.73% of the sample.

The data stem from a study of molecular identifiers for immune sequencing clone quantification (dated by TCRdb to the late 2010s). With respect to the entire study: In a replicate experiment, RNA from around 20,000 or 100,000 naive CD8 T cells was split into five aliquots, four of which were sequenced. This methods study used CD8 T cells to benchmark TCR RNA copy counting and molecular-identifier clustering-based TCR repertoire sequencing (MIDCIRS).

Points the paper makes about the study in general: Clones above 20 RNA copies held over 99% of molecules in CMV-specific effector cells but under 1% in naive cells. Modeling estimated 3 to 3.5 recovered TCR RNA copies per cell, compared with 9.5 to 10 by digital PCR, which implies 30% to 35% capture efficiency. Spiked-in Jurkat TCR RNA equivalent to a single cell was reported to be detectable even among more than 900,000 naive CD8 T cells. Identical TCR molecules sharing a barcode could cause highly expanded clone sizes to be underestimated. When barcode sub-clustering was not used, chimeric consensus sequences inflated TCR diversity, with chimeras reaching as high as 47%. Naive libraries contained spiked-in Jurkat TCR RNA (more than 9 copies' worth), which is not part of the donor repertoire.

Libraries of naive CD8 T cells were built from approximately 20,000 to 980,000 sorted cells, with 10%, 30% or 50% of the purified RNA used. On a BD FACSAria II, naive CD8 T cells were FACS-sorted as CD8+CD4-CCR7+CD45RA+ and collected into RLT Plus buffer. To test detection sensitivity, Jurkat RNA equivalent to ten TCR copies was spiked into samples of about 18,000-1,000,000 naive CD8 T cells. CD8 T cells were enriched using RosetteSep CD8+ T Cell Enrichment Cocktail and Ficoll-Paque, and the enriched cells then underwent ACK red cell lysis. The source of this sequence is a human donor in good health. Some libraries in this study had Jurkat cell RNA spiked in. Sequencing input: naive CD8+ T cells from blood, with Jurkat cell RNA spiked in. The label giving this sample's cell subset or site can be read as: FACS-sorted CD8+CD4-CCR7+CD45RA+ naive T cells. Recombination linked TRBV19 to TRBJ2-1; 9 middle bases align to TRBD2. The DNA sequence is TGTGCCAGTAGTGCCCGAGAGATGACTAGCGGACCCCGCCAAGGGGAGCAGTTCTTC. This translates into CASSAREMTSGPRQGEQFF.